These T cell receptor beta chains were read from a single sample in a study of beta chain features in type 1 diabetes. Some clones are missing from TCRdb's copy, which holds only in-frame ones; the method was immunoSEQ multiplex PCR. The sample contains around 320,000 clones, around 13% of which appear only once. The sequencing input was central memory CD4+ T cells from blood. All receptors derive from a man aged 25 to 40 in good health. CDR3s include the opening cysteine and the closing phenylalanine or tryptophan. The D gene is left open where the match is weak.

j_gene: TRBJ2-5
v_gene: TRBV14
d_gene: TRBD2
CDR3aa: CASSPLGGQETQYF

j_gene: TRBJ2-1
v_gene: TRBV9
d_gene: TRBD2
CDR3aa: CASSVASGGYNEQFF

j_gene: TRBJ2-1
v_gene: TRBV5-4
d_gene: NA
CDR3aa: CASSLGLQDGNNEQFF

j_gene: TRBJ2-3
v_gene: TRBV7-2
d_gene: TRBD2
CDR3aa: CASSNLAGARTDTQYF

j_gene: TRBJ2-1
v_gene: TRBV19
d_gene: TRBD1
CDR3aa: CASRPGQGFGNEQFF

j_gene: TRBJ2-7
v_gene: TRBV4-3
d_gene: NA
CDR3aa: CASSYRVEGYEQYF

j_gene: TRBJ1-1
v_gene: TRBV28
d_gene: NA
CDR3aa: CASFSMAPGAFF

j_gene: TRBJ2-5
v_gene: TRBV20-1
d_gene: NA
CDR3aa: CSARGQETQYF

j_gene: TRBJ2-4
v_gene: TRBV4-2
d_gene: NA
CDR3aa: CASSQDPSAERVQYF

j_gene: TRBJ1-5
v_gene: TRBV7-2
d_gene: NA
CDR3aa: CASSQQPPNQPQHF

j_gene: TRBJ1-1
v_gene: TRBV5-1
d_gene: NA
CDR3aa: CASSQGRPERNTEAFF

j_gene: TRBJ1-1
v_gene: TRBV6-1
d_gene: NA
CDR3aa: CASSVGRGTEAFF

j_gene: TRBJ2-3
v_gene: TRBV5-5
d_gene: NA
CDR3aa: CASSRQATDTQYF

j_gene: TRBJ2-2
v_gene: TRBV25-1
d_gene: NA
CDR3aa: CASSDLGQQNTGELFF

j_gene: TRBJ1-1
v_gene: TRBV6-6
d_gene: NA
CDR3aa: CASSDGSRVRTEAFF

j_gene: TRBJ1-1
v_gene: TRBV30
d_gene: NA
CDR3aa: CAWSRGAGMNTEAFF

j_gene: TRBJ2-5
v_gene: TRBV2
d_gene: NA
CDR3aa: CASSPQQGDTEQYF

j_gene: TRBJ2-3
v_gene: TRBV18
d_gene: TRBD1
CDR3aa: CASSTQSGTGGTDTQYF

j_gene: TRBJ1-1
v_gene: TRBV5-1
d_gene: NA
CDR3aa: CASSLEGHDTEAFF

j_gene: TRBJ1-2
v_gene: TRBV9
d_gene: NA
CDR3aa: CASKTGTSNYGYTF

j_gene: TRBJ2-3
v_gene: TRBV7-9
d_gene: TRBD1
CDR3aa: CASSQRQGGSTDTQYF

j_gene: TRBJ2-2
v_gene: TRBV30
d_gene: TRBD1
CDR3aa: CAWSTGTGNTGELFF

j_gene: TRBJ1-2
v_gene: TRBV9
d_gene: TRBD1
CDR3aa: CASSVGQSNYGYTF

j_gene: TRBJ1-1
v_gene: TRBV27
d_gene: NA
CDR3aa: CASRALSRGTEAFF

j_gene: TRBJ2-7
v_gene: TRBV7-6
d_gene: NA
CDR3aa: CASSSGPTYEQYF

j_gene: TRBJ1-5
v_gene: TRBV11-3
d_gene: NA
CDR3aa: CASSSGTSSWAQHF

j_gene: TRBJ1-2
v_gene: TRBV6-6
d_gene: TRBD1
CDR3aa: CASSYGQGGNYGYTF

j_gene: TRBJ1-5
v_gene: TRBV2
d_gene: NA
CDR3aa: CASSEGSSIEQPQHF

j_gene: TRBJ2-1
v_gene: TRBV7-2
d_gene: TRBD2
CDR3aa: CASSPVRGLAPQIQFF

j_gene: TRBJ2-1
v_gene: TRBV18
d_gene: NA
CDR3aa: CASSEMRGNEQFF

j_gene: TRBJ1-5
v_gene: TRBV7-2
d_gene: NA
CDR3aa: CASSLAISAGFSNQPQHF

j_gene: TRBJ1-2
v_gene: TRBV7-2
d_gene: TRBD1
CDR3aa: CASRGGSYGYTF

j_gene: TRBJ2-5
v_gene: TRBV9
d_gene: NA
CDR3aa: CASSVAGGETQYF

j_gene: TRBJ2-1
v_gene: TRBV5-1
d_gene: TRBD2
CDR3aa: CASSLVSGTRSNEQFF

j_gene: TRBJ2-1
v_gene: TRBV5-4
d_gene: TRBD1
CDR3aa: CASFGQGAGNEQFF

j_gene: TRBJ2-1
v_gene: TRBV5-4
d_gene: NA
CDR3aa: CASSQDPGDEQFF

j_gene: TRBJ1-6
v_gene: TRBV7-9
d_gene: NA
CDR3aa: CASSPRDWRGDSPLHF

j_gene: TRBJ2-1
v_gene: TRBV4-1
d_gene: NA
CDR3aa: CASSQDRGGTVVQFF

j_gene: TRBJ2-1
v_gene: TRBV5-1
d_gene: NA
CDR3aa: CASSLVSGHNEQFF

j_gene: TRBJ1-2
v_gene: TRBV7-9
d_gene: NA
CDR3aa: CASSFPPGGRVYGYTF

j_gene: TRBJ1-5
v_gene: TRBV7-8
d_gene: NA
CDR3aa: CASSERGGGLNQPQHF

j_gene: TRBJ2-5
v_gene: TRBV4-3
d_gene: TRBD2
CDR3aa: CASSQDRRGEYQETQYF

j_gene: TRBJ2-1
v_gene: TRBV5-8
d_gene: NA
CDR3aa: CASSYSGFLNEQFF

j_gene: TRBJ2-2
v_gene: TRBV29-1
d_gene: TRBD1
CDR3aa: CSARGRPNTGELFF

j_gene: TRBJ1-5
v_gene: TRBV30
d_gene: TRBD1
CDR3aa: CAWSGTGGNQPQHF

j_gene: TRBJ1-5
v_gene: TRBV19
d_gene: NA
CDR3aa: CASSISGGNQPQHF

j_gene: TRBJ1-5
v_gene: TRBV7-2
d_gene: NA
CDR3aa: CASSLQSSNQPQHF

j_gene: TRBJ1-4
v_gene: TRBV4-1
d_gene: NA
CDR3aa: CASSRGQFLNEKLFF

j_gene: TRBJ2-2
v_gene: TRBV6-4
d_gene: TRBD1
CDR3aa: CASSQQGTGELFF

j_gene: TRBJ1-2
v_gene: TRBV4-3
d_gene: TRBD1
CDR3aa: CASSQGPGTGKGYTF

j_gene: TRBJ2-3
v_gene: TRBV29-1
d_gene: NA
CDR3aa: CSDVVADTQYF

j_gene: TRBJ1-5
v_gene: TRBV2
d_gene: NA
CDR3aa: CASSGPISNQPQHF

j_gene: TRBJ1-5
v_gene: TRBV4-1
d_gene: NA
CDR3aa: CASSQDAGTGNQPQHF

j_gene: TRBJ1-2
v_gene: TRBV7-2
d_gene: NA
CDR3aa: CASSFSPGGYTF

j_gene: TRBJ2-5
v_gene: TRBV6-1
d_gene: NA
CDR3aa: CASSERIRETQYF

j_gene: TRBJ2-3
v_gene: TRBV4-2
d_gene: TRBD2
CDR3aa: CASSLSTSGGASTDTQYF

j_gene: TRBJ2-5
v_gene: TRBV7-2
d_gene: TRBD1
CDR3aa: CASSGRQGPGTQYF

j_gene: TRBJ1-1
v_gene: TRBV6-1
d_gene: TRBD1
CDR3aa: CASTLDREGEAFF

j_gene: TRBJ2-1
v_gene: TRBV5-1
d_gene: TRBD2
CDR3aa: CASSWFMTSGGPTADEQFF